The 17 T cell receptor beta chains in this list originate from one sample, sequenced in a study of cytomegalovirus exposure and HLA in healthy donors. PCR was performed using 60 Vbeta and 13 Jbeta primers. Sequenced by immunoSEQ multiplex PCR; TCRdb stores in-frame clones only, minus some. This table holds about 52,000 clones, 55% to 65% found once. Sequencing input: PBMCs. The receptor source for this set is a human donor in good health.

The rearrangement uses TRBV27 and TRBJ1-1, with D perhaps matching TRBD1 (5 bases). Trimming left V 1 base short and J 5 bases short, with 11 bases between. The CDR3 is 14 residues long. From germline, CDR1 is MNHEY and CDR2 SMNVEV (reference sequence). The CDR3 here is CASSLYTQGTEAFF. CDR3 DNA sequence: TGTGCCAGCAGTTTATACACTCAGGGAACTGAAGCTTTCTTT.

The rearrangement links TRBV30 to TRBJ1-1; D is ambiguous. Germline CDR1 and CDR2: GTSNPN and SVGIG (reference sequence). This CDR3 comprises 13 residues. The germline V and J ends were trimmed by 0 bases and 0 bases, with 5 bases remaining between them. The CDR3 loop is CAWSVIMNTEAFF. The CDR3 region has the DNA TGTGCCTGGAGTGTAATCATGAACACTGAAGCTTTCTTT. Using reference TRBV30 and TRBJ1-1 for the parts outside the CDR3, the full variable domain is SQTIHQWPATLVQPVGSPLSLECTVEGTSNPNLYWYRQAAGRGLQLLFYSVGIGQISSEVPQNLSASRPQDRQFILSSKKLLLSDSGFYLCAWSVIMNTEAFFGQGTRLTVV.

This clone was counted a few times. Here the CDR3 reads CASGPGQGTFSDTQYF. The CDR3, as DNA: TGTGCTAGTGGCCCCGGACAGGGAACCTTTTCAGATACGCAGTATTTT. This chain uses TRBV12-5 with TRBJ2-3; 8 nucleotides align to TRBD1. The germline gives CDR1 LGHNT, CDR2 FRNRAP. Germline trimming cut 6 bases from V and 4 bases from J; bases unmatched to any gene: 12. The CDR3 extends over 16 amino acids.

V gene TRBV6-1 combines with J gene TRBJ2-7; the D gene is possibly TRBD2 (7 bases). CDR1 is MNHNS, CDR2 SASEGT, per germline. CDR3 length: 16 amino acids. V shed 1 base and J shed 4 bases, with 17 bases lying between them. For the CDR3, the DNA is TGTGCCAGCAGTGAAGTGGCCGCGGGGGCCGGTTACGAGCAGTACTTC. Protein: CASSEVAAGAGYEQYF.

This clone was detected a few times. The gene calls are TRBV19 and TRBJ1-2; perhaps TRBD1 as D (6 bases). Germline V gene lookup returns CDR1 LNHDA and CDR2 SQIVND (reference sequence). The CDR3 runs 12 residues. V lost 10 bases, J lost 8 bases, and 17 bases lay in between. CDR3 sequence reads: CAIGGQRVGYTF. In DNA form, the CDR3 reads TGTGCCATTGGCGGACAGAGGGTCGGCTACACCTTC.

This clone was observed once. This chain uses TRBV19 with TRBJ2-7; no firm D call. The CDR3 spans 14 residues. V was clipped by 1 base and J by 4 bases, with 11 bases between them. Germline assignment: CDR1 LNHDA and CDR2 SQIVND (reference sequence). The DNA of the CDR3 is TGTGCCAGTAGTATAGGGGTGGGCGCGTACGAGCAGTACTTC. Amino acids: CASSIGVGAYEQYF.

In its sample, this clone was seen a few times. The chain couples TRBV27 to TRBJ1-4; D is undetermined. The CDR3 consists of 14 residues. V lost 6 bases, J lost 5 bases, and 13 bases lay in between. Germline V CDR1 and CDR2: MNHEY, SMNVEV (reference sequence). The DNA of the CDR3 is TGTGCCAGCAGGATACGTGCGGGGAATGAAAAACTGTTTTTT. Translating it yields CASRIRAGNEKLFF.

The rearrangement uses TRBV5-4 and TRBJ1-2; D not certain. V gave up 0 bases and J gave up 8 bases, with 11 bases separating them. Germline CDR1 is SGHNT and CDR2 is YYREEE (reference sequence). The CDR3 sequence is 13 residues long. The CDR3 DNA sequence: TGTGCCAGCAGCTTGGAAACCCCCGGGGGCTACACCTTC. Translating gives CASSLETPGGYTF.

This clone came up once. The chain is built from TRBV29-1 and TRBJ1-2; D remains unclear. The CDR3 extends over 12 amino acids. Trimming pared 2 bases from V and 3 bases from J, leaving 7 bases between. From germline, CDR1 is SQVTM and CDR2 ANQGSEA. The CDR3 protein is CSVEREYYGYTF. CDR3 in DNA: TGCAGCGTTGAACGGGAGTACTATGGCTACACCTTC.

The chain carries TRBV6-5 and TRBJ2-5; maybe TRBD1 (6 bases). The DNA end is more similar to TRBJ2-7, so the J call may be wrong. Germline V gene data show CDR1 as MNHEY and CDR2 as SVGAGI. This CDR3 has 12 amino acids. The CDR3 coding sequence is TGTGCCAGCAGTTTACAGGGCTACGAGCAGTACTTC. Amino acids: CASSLQGYEQYF.

This clone was observed once. The J gene is TRBJ1-1, the V gene TRBV18; 7 positions agree with TRBD1. The junction had 8 bases not matched to a gene; V was cut back by 2 bases and J by 5 bases. CDR1 is KGHSH and CDR2 is LQKENI in the germline V gene. This CDR3 is built from 15 residues. CDR3 in amino acids: CASSPGKGAQTEAFF. The CDR3 DNA is TGTGCCAGCTCACCAGGCAAGGGGGCGCAGACTGAAGCTTTCTTT.

The DNA for the CDR3 is TGTGCCAGCAGCGACTACAGCAAAACTAACTATGGCTACACCTTC. Translation: CASSDYSKTNYGYTF. The V and J genes are TRBV25-1 and TRBJ1-2; D is ambiguous. This CDR3 comprises 15 residues. Germline-derived CDR1 and CDR2 are MGHDK and SYGVNS. V lost 6 bases and J lost 0, with 14 bases in between.

The chain recombines TRBV6-6 with TRBJ1-6; no firm D call. Germline CDR1 and CDR2: MNHNY and SVGAGI (reference sequence). Trimming removed 5 bases from V and 7 bases from J, with 12 bases in between. The CDR3 covers 14 residues. In DNA, the CDR3 is TGTGCCAGCAGTCCACAGCCTTCCAATTCACCCCTCCACTTT. Protein product: CASSPQPSNSPLHF.

The count of this clone is one. V gene TRBV11-2 combines with J gene TRBJ2-5; 12 nucleotides line up with TRBD2. Germline V lookup: CDR1 SGHAT, CDR2 FQNNGV. J was trimmed by 4 bases and V by 0 bases; bases with no gene match: 3. The CDR3 consists of 16 residues. The CDR3 region is CASSLEGLAGLETQYF. Written as DNA, the CDR3 is TGTGCCAGCAGCTTAGAGGGACTAGCGGGTTTAGAGACCCAGTACTTC.

The table lists this clone with a few counts. The genes are TRBV6-5 and TRBJ2-7, with a possible D match to TRBD2 (6 bases). In germline, CDR1 is MNHEY, CDR2 SVGAGI. The length of the CDR3 is 13 residues. Trimming removed 6 bases from V and 6 bases from J, with 15 bases in between. The CDR3 DNA is TGTGCCAGCAGCCTCCGACTGGGGGGCGAGCAGTACTTC. Residues: CASSLRLGGEQYF.

The chain joins TRBV2 to TRBJ2-7; 8 bases agree with TRBD1. The germline V gene has CDR1 SNHLY and CDR2 FYNNEI. V was pared by 1 base and J by 0 bases, with 5 bases of the junction left unmatched. This CDR3 comprises 16 residues. The CDR3 bases are TGTGCCAGCAGTGAAGTCGGGACAGGCTTCTCCTACGAGCAGTACTTC. This translates into CASSEVGTGFSYEQYF.

CDR3 nucleotide sequence: TGCGCCAGCAGCTCCTCCGGGACTAGCGGGGCGGCAGATACGCAGTATTTT. It is translated as CASSSSGTSGAADTQYF. The chain carries TRBV5-1 and TRBJ2-3; TRBD2 matches 13 bases. The germline gives CDR1 SGHRS, CDR2 YFSETQ. This CDR3 has 17 residues. V trimming: 3 bases; J trimming: 4 bases; junction bases outside the gene matches: 8.